These T cell receptor beta chains were read from a single sample in a study of response to subunit inactivated influenza vaccine. Via MiXCR, TCRdb re-called the RT-PCR reads, giving one row per CDR3 protein. The sample has about 540,000 distinct CDR3 sequences; under 30% are singletons. The same sample was also used in a study of T cells expressing NK-cell markers.

The sequences come from CD4+ T cells sorted from PBMCs, collected 12 days after vaccination. The receptors originated from a man aged 45-60 years who received an inactivated influenza vaccine. CDR3s include the opening cysteine and the closing phenylalanine or tryptophan.

V,J,CDR3
TRBV28,TRBJ1-2,CAIRQGVSNYGYTF
TRBV20-1,TRBJ2-5,CSARLAGYQETQYF
TRBV5-1,TRBJ2-7,CASSLAGTGMNEQYF
TRBV2,TRBJ2-1,CASSARDFINEQFF
TRBV2,TRBJ2-3,CASTQNDRRTDTQYF
TRBV28,TRBJ1-1,CASTQGRTEAFF
TRBV7-2,TRBJ2-3,CASSGVGAGSADTQYF
TRBV25-1,TRBJ2-1,CASSLFSNEQFF
TRBV7-8,TRBJ2-4,CASSPRGRKIIQYF
TRBV7-9,TRBJ2-7,CASSLEGGRGHEQYF
TRBV12-3/TRBV12-4,TRBJ2-5,CASSISGHQETQYF
TRBV12-3/TRBV12-4,TRBJ1-2,CASSQGLTFYTF
TRBV10-3,TRBJ2-7,CAAKPGLAGGTSEQYF
TRBV5-5,TRBJ1-4,CASSSATPRTNEKLFF
TRBV21-1,TRBJ2-1,CASSKYCSGASYNEQFF
TRBV5-1,TRBJ2-7,CASSLASGQASREQYF
TRBV7-3,TRBJ2-2,CASRGPSGEGTGELFF
TRBV10-3,TRBJ2-2,CAISGDLWNTGELFF
TRBV12-3/TRBV12-4,TRBJ2-4,CASSITSGRDIQYF
TRBV12-3/TRBV12-4,TRBJ2-5,CASSVRGLGVETQYF
TRBV4-3,TRBJ2-3,CASSPRLAHTDTQYF
TRBV6-5,TRBJ2-2,CASRAGIGELFF
TRBV18,TRBJ2-1,CASSPTTGAFSNEQFF
TRBV5-1,TRBJ2-5,CASSPYPSGGQETQYF
TRBV28,TRBJ1-3,CASSLTGGGNTIYF
TRBV16,TRBJ2-7,CASSHSQYEQYF
TRBV5-1,TRBJ1-1,CASSPEGALGEAFF
TRBV7-9,TRBJ2-5,CASSQFGTDQETQYF
TRBV18,TRBJ2-5,CASSRSRQETQYF
TRBV6-2/TRBV6-3,TRBJ2-3,CASNPGQGASSTDTQYF
TRBV28,TRBJ2-2,CASSATSGRNTGELFF
TRBV29-1,TRBJ2-3,CSVEEILAPSTDTQYF
TRBV3-1,TRBJ2-7,CASSPHRGYEQYF
TRBV5-1,TRBJ2-2,CASSLRESGELFF
TRBV18,TRBJ2-1,CASSYGLEQFF
TRBV7-8,TRBJ2-7,CASSSRTGSYEQYF
TRBV27,TRBJ1-1,CASSPPWGGGTFF
TRBV20-1,TRBJ2-7,CSALSSYEQYF
TRBV3-1,TRBJ1-2,CASRPGTGDGYTF
TRBV4-2,TRBJ2-1,CASSQDSGTSGFYNEQFF
TRBV12-3/TRBV12-4,TRBJ1-1,CASSLQGKNTEAFF
TRBV5-5,TRBJ1-1,CASSLYGLNTEAFF
TRBV5-1,TRBJ1-2,CTSSPRDNYGYTF
TRBV10-3,TRBJ1-2,CAISGLQGSDYSGYTF
TRBV7-8,TRBJ2-2,CASSALPLQGAGELFF
TRBV18,TRBJ2-1,CASSPQGLASEQFF
TRBV15,TRBJ2-2,CATSRGYGELFF
TRBV29-1,TRBJ2-1,CSVRSPGYNEQFF